A single sample is the source of the 8 T cell receptor beta chains below, sequenced in a study of cytomegalovirus exposure and HLA in healthy donors. The PCR ran on 60 Vbeta and 13 Jbeta primers. Sequencing was performed with immunoSEQ multiplex PCR; in TCRdb, only in-frame clones are kept and a portion is missing. The data contain some 130,000 clones, 74% of them singletons. Material: PBMCs. Receptor source: a male donor in good health and CMV-seronegative.

The chain has TRBV28 and TRBJ1-2, with TRBD1 as a possible D gene (6 bases). This CDR3 has 14 residues. Per germline, CDR1 MDHEN and CDR2 SYDVKM. Trimming shortened V by 1 base and J by 6 bases, and 12 bases separated the two germline ends. The CDR3 sequence is CASSLFPTGDGYTF. The CDR3 region has the DNA TGTGCCAGCAGTTTATTCCCGACAGGAGATGGCTACACCTTC.

The chain joins TRBV4-2 to TRBJ1-5; D ambiguous. The germline V gene has CDR1 LGHNA and CDR2 YNFKEQ. CDR3 length: 18 residues. Trimming pared 0 bases from V and 5 bases from J, leaving 20 bases between. In DNA, the CDR3 is TGTGCCAGCAGCCAAGATCCCCACCGACTTGATTTCCATCAGCCCCAGCATTTT. Residues: CASSQDPHRLDFHQPQHF.

The genes are TRBV5-1 and TRBJ2-3, with 7 bases matching TRBD1. The CDR3 is 14 amino acids. V was pared by 4 bases and J by 1 base, with 3 bases of the junction left unmatched. The germline V gene encodes CDR1 SGHRS and CDR2 YFSETQ. In DNA form, the CDR3 reads TGCGCCAGCAGCCTAGGGGGCGGCACAGATACGCAGTATTTT. Amino acid sequence: CASSLGGGTDTQYF.

The sample holds one count of this clone. The J gene is TRBJ2-1, the V gene TRBV28; D may be TRBD2 (5 bases). The CDR3 has 13 amino acids. From germline, CDR1 is MDHEN and CDR2 SYDVKM. V was clipped by 5 bases and J by 9 bases, with 14 bases between them. The CDR3 DNA reads as TGTGCCAGCAGTACCCTTCGGGGTGGTGAGCAGTTCTTC. Encoded protein: CASSTLRGGEQFF.

This rearrangement joins TRBV28 to TRBJ1-2; no firm D call. Trimming stripped 5 bases from V and 2 bases from J, with 12 bases between. CDR1 and CDR2 (germline): MDHEN, SYDVKM. CDR3 length: 14 residues. The CDR3, as DNA: TGTGCCAGCAGTGCCACAAATACCAACTATGGCTACACCTTC. Translated: CASSATNTNYGYTF.

The chain couples TRBV28 to TRBJ1-2, with D possibly being TRBD1 (5 bases). From germline, CDR1 is MDHEN and CDR2 SYDVKM. The CDR3 has 15 amino acids. The ends were cut back, 5 bases at V and 4 bases at J, with 17 bases in the middle. DNA for the CDR3: TGTGCCAGCAGTCCCGGGGGATCGGAATTCTATGGCTACACCTTC. Translated: CASSPGGSEFYGYTF.

The gene calls are TRBV7-9 and TRBJ2-3; 12 bases agree with TRBD2. This CDR3 has 18 residues. CDR1 and CDR2 from the germline V gene are SEHNR and FQNEAQ (reference sequence). V trimming: 4 bases; J trimming: 4 bases; junction bases outside the gene matches: 12. The CDR3 coding sequence is TGTGCCAGCAGCTACCCCCCTCGACTAGCGGGAGTTGCAGATACGCAGTATTTT. Amino acid sequence: CASSYPPRLAGVADTQYF.

This clone was counted between two and nine times. This chain uses TRBV10-3 with TRBJ1-6; possible D gene TRBD1, 6 bases. The ends were cut back, 7 bases at V and 9 bases at J, with 16 bases in the middle. Germline lookup yields CDR1 ENHRY and CDR2 SYGVKD. The CDR3 consists of 14 residues. This chain's CDR3 is CAITGQPGGSPLHF. The DNA of the CDR3 is TGTGCCATCACCGGACAGCCTGGGGGTTCACCCCTCCACTTT.